Listed below are T cell receptor beta chains from one sample, sequenced in a study of shared clonotypes between healthy human individuals. Sequenced by immunoSEQ multiplex PCR; TCRdb stores in-frame clones only, minus some. Of 950,000 to 1,100,000 clones in the sample, about three quarters were seen once. The sample taken for sequencing was memory CD4+ T cells sorted from blood. All receptors derive from a man aged 18 to 29 in good health. The CDR3 runs from the conserved cysteine through the conserved F or W. The D gene is left open where the match is weak. Clone sizes are given selectively: once, few, many, or a class where the clone is expanded.

TRBJ1-4 | . | TRBV28 | . | TGTGCCAGCTCCGGTCAGCTGGGTGAAAAACTGTTTTTT | CASSGQLGEKLFF
TRBJ2-1 | . | TRBV6-1 | . | TGTGCCAGCAGCCCAGGGTGGGGCTCCTACAATGAGCAGTTCTTC | CASSPGWGSYNEQFF
TRBJ2-1 | once | TRBV7-2 | . | TGTGCCAGCAGTCCACCCCCAGGGAACAATGAGCAGTTCTTC | CASSPPPGNNEQFF
TRBJ1-2 | few | TRBV6-6 | . | TGTGCCAGCAGCCTGACAGGAGACTATGGCTACACCTTC | CASSLTGDYGYTF
TRBJ2-5 | . | TRBV10-2 | . | TGCGCCAGCAGTGAACAGGGCGCCCATCAAGAGACCCAGTACTTC | CASSEQGAHQETQYF
TRBJ2-5 | . | TRBV5-6 | TRBD2 | TGTGCCAGCAGCTTATACGGGGGGGCCCAAGAGACCCAGTACTTC | CASSLYGGAQETQYF
TRBJ2-3 | once | TRBV18 | TRBD2 | TGTGCCAGCTCACTTAGGACTAGCGGGAATCCAGATACGCAGTATTTT | CASSLRTSGNPDTQYF
TRBJ1-2 | few | TRBV30 | . | TGTGCCTGGAGCGGACAAGGGTATGGCTACACCTTC | CAWSGQGYGYTF
TRBJ1-1 | . | TRBV6-5 | . | TGTGCCAGCAGTTACTCCGCGGGGGGCACTGAAGCTTTCTTT | CASSYSAGGTEAFF
TRBJ1-3 | . | TRBV6-1 | TRBD1 | TGTGCCAGCAGTGAATGGACAGGGAGGCAGGACACCATATATTTT | CASSEWTGRQDTIYF
TRBJ2-7 | . | TRBV29-1 | TRBD2 | TGCAGCGTTAGTACTAGCGGGAGGGCCGAGCAGTACTTC | CSVSTSGRAEQYF
TRBJ1-5 | . | TRBV11-2 | . | TGTGCCAGCAGCTCACAGGGTAGCAATCAGCCCCAGCATTTT | CASSSQGSNQPQHF
TRBJ2-3 | . | TRBV9 | . | TGTGCCAGCAGCGTAGGACCAGACCCAGATACGCAGTATTTT | CASSVGPDPDTQYF
TRBJ2-5 | few | TRBV4-3 | TRBD2 | TGCGCCAGCAGCCAAGAAGAAGGGCTAGCGGGGCAAGAGACCCAGTACTTC | CASSQEEGLAGQETQYF
TRBJ1-5 | . | TRBV6-1 | . | TGTGCCAGCACTCCTACAGGGATTAGCAATCAGCCCCAGCATTTT | CASTPTGISNQPQHF
TRBJ2-6 | . | TRBV5-1 | TRBD1 | TGCGCCAGCAGCTGGACAGGGGTAGTTGCTGGGGCCAACGTCCTGACTTTC | CASSWTGVVAGANVLTF
TRBJ1-1 | many | TRBV10-1 | . | TGCGCCAGCAGTCAGCAGGGAATGAACACTGAAGCTTTCTTT | CASSQQGMNTEAFF
TRBJ1-4 | . | TRBV25-1 | . | TGTGCCAGCAATCCTGGGCGGGGAGGACGCGAAAAACTGTTTTTT | CASNPGRGGREKLFF
TRBJ1-6 | once | TRBV27 | . | TGTGCCAGCAGTTTAAGGTCTGAGGGTTATAATTCACCCCTCCACTTT | CASSLRSEGYNSPLHF
TRBJ2-1 | . | TRBV2 | TRBD2 | TGTGCCAGCAGCCGCACTAGCGGATCCAAGGGTGAGCAGTTCTTC | CASSRTSGSKGEQFF
TRBJ2-1 | . | TRBV11-2 | . | TGTGCCAGCAGCATCGCCGGAGGGGCCTACAATGAGCAGTTCTTC | CASSIAGGAYNEQFF
TRBJ2-1 | . | TRBV7-2 | TRBD2 | TGTGCCAGCAGCTCAGCTCCGGGACTAGCATCTGGTGAGCAGTTCTTC | CASSSAPGLASGEQFF
TRBJ2-1 | . | TRBV4-3 | TRBD1 | TGCGCCAGCAGCCAATCGTCGGGACAGGGCTCCTACAATGAGCAGTTCTTC | CASSQSSGQGSYNEQFF
TRBJ2-2 | . | TRBV6-5 | . | TGTGCCAGCAGTTCAGGGGGGACCGGGGAGCTGTTTTTT | CASSSGGTGELFF
TRBJ1-2 | . | TRBV29-1 | TRBD1 | TGCAGCGTTGGAGGACAGGGAATTTTGGAGTATGGCTACACCTTC | CSVGGQGILEYGYTF
TRBJ1-2 | . | TRBV6-1 | . | TGTGCCAGCAGTCAACGGACCGCCTCCTATGGCTACACCTTC | CASSQRTASYGYTF
TRBJ1-2 | few | TRBV6-1 | . | TGTGCCAGCAGTGTGGGCAGGCCGGGTGGCTACACCTTC | CASSVGRPGGYTF
TRBJ1-5 | . | TRBV7-3 | TRBD1 | TGTGCCAGCAGCTTAGATCGGGACAGGGGGCACTTAATAAGTCAGCCCCAGCATTTT | CASSLDRDRGHLISQPQHF
TRBJ2-7 | . | TRBV6-1 | TRBD1 | TGTGCCAGCAGTGCGGGACAGGGGGGCTACGAGCAGTACTTC | CASSAGQGGYEQYF
TRBJ2-1 | . | TRBV6-5 | . | TGTGCCAGCAGTTACGCCGAGACCGTCTACAATGAGCAGTTCTTC | CASSYAETVYNEQFF
TRBJ2-1 | . | TRBV7-6 | . | TGTGCCAGCAGCTTAGTAGGGGAACCGTTCCGCTCCTACAATGAGCAGTTCTTC | CASSLVGEPFRSYNEQFF
TRBJ1-2 | few | TRBV5-1 | . | TGCGCCAGCAGCTTATATCCAGGGTTCTCGAACTATGGCTACACCTTC | CASSLYPGFSNYGYTF
TRBJ2-3 | . | TRBV7-2 | . | TGTGCCAGCAGCTTCAGAGCGGGTGTGGCAGATACGCAGTATTTT | CASSFRAGVADTQYF